A single sample is the source of the 8 T cell receptor beta chains below, sequenced in a study of patients and donors after allogeneic stem cell transplantation. TCRdb analysed the RT-PCR reads with MiXCR anew, one entry per CDR3 protein. The data contain about a million distinct CDR3 sequences, roughly 18% of them singletons. Sequencing was performed on blood, either unsorted or a sorted T cell fraction (not recorded which). These receptors came from a human donor who was either an allogeneic HSCT recipient or a stem cell or donor lymphocyte infusion donor (not recorded which). It is not recorded whose cells these are; they may come from a transplant donor.

V gene TRBV10-3 combines with J gene TRBJ1-2, with 7 bases aligning to TRBD1. The V and J ends lost 4 bases and 2 bases, in that order; junction bases with no gene match: 4. Germline values: CDR1 ENHRY, CDR2 SYGVKD. The CDR3 runs 14 residues. The CDR3 reads CAISADRPNYGYTF. The CDR3 DNA reads as TGTGCCATCAGTGCGGACAGGCCGAACTATGGCTACACCTTC.

This clonotype was found many times. The chain employs TRBV12-3 or TRBV12-4 and TRBJ2-7; D gene unclear. The CDR3 consists of 14 residues. V was trimmed by 5 bases and J by 0 bases, leaving 11 bases between them. CDR3 sequence reads: CASSLDASSYEQYF. DNA of the CDR3: TGTGCCAGCAGTCTAGATGCCAGCTCCTACGAGCAGTACTTC.

The genes are TRBV6-2 or TRBV6-3 and TRBJ2-7; D call uncertain. The CDR3 is made up of 14 amino acids. Deletions cut 0 bases from V and 4 bases from J, with 10 bases between. Germline CDR1 MNHEY, CDR2 SVGEGT. The CDR3 DNA reads TGTGCCAGCAGTTACTCGATCGGGCTGTACGAGCAGTACTTC. This encodes CASSYSIGLYEQYF.

The chain employs TRBV20-1 and TRBJ2-1; weak D call: TRBD2 (5 bases). CDR3 length equals 13 residues. V was cut by 0 bases and J by 8 bases, with 11 bases left in between. Germline CDR1 DFQATT, CDR2 SNEGSKA (reference sequence). The CDR3 DNA is TGCAGTGCTAGAGACGCGAGGGCCGATGAGCAGTTCTTC. Protein: CSARDARADEQFF.

This clonotype was seen a handful of times. The V call is TRBV12-3 or TRBV12-4, the J call TRBJ2-6; a possible D gene is TRBD1 (6 bases). V was clipped by 2 bases and J by 4 bases, with 12 bases between them. The length of the CDR3 is 16 residues. The CDR3, as DNA: TGTGCCAGCAGTTTATGGGGGCAGTCCGGGGCCAACGTCCTGACTTTC. This gives the protein CASSLWGQSGANVLTF.

The chain employs TRBV12-3 or TRBV12-4 and TRBJ1-3, with TRBD1 matching over 8 bases. Losses at the gene ends were 5 bases for V and 4 bases for J; bases not matched to a gene: 7. The CDR3 has 15 residues. This chain's CDR3 is CASSPQGAAGNTIYF. The CDR3 nucleotides are TGTGCCAGCAGTCCCCAGGGGGCTGCAGGAAACACCATATATTTT.

This clonotype was found a few times. The V call is TRBV3-1, the J call TRBJ2-7; TRBD2 agrees at 7 bases. Trimming took 4 bases from V and 3 from J; bases not matched to a gene: 9. This CDR3 is 15 amino acids long. The germline gives CDR1 LGHDT, CDR2 YNNKEL (reference sequence). This CDR3 reads CASSPRGEGIYEQYF. The CDR3 DNA is TGTGCCAGCAGCCCAAGAGGGGAGGGGATCTACGAGCAGTACTTC.

This chain uses TRBV11-1 with TRBJ2-1; D unresolved. The CDR3 has 18 residues. Trimming pared 0 bases from V and 0 bases from J, leaving 15 bases between. In germline, CDR1 is SGHAT, CDR2 FQDESV (reference sequence). The CDR3 DNA reads as TGTGCCAGCAGCTTAGCAGTCCTCCTACGTACCTCCTACAATGAGCAGTTCTTC. This codes for CASSLAVLLRTSYNEQFF. Looking up the rest from reference TRBV11-1 and TRBJ2-1 gives the full variable domain: EAEVAQSPRYKITEKSQAVAFWCDPISGHATLYWYRQILGQGPELLVQFQDESVVDDSQLPKDRFSAERLKGVDSTLKIQPAELGDSAMYLCASSLAVLLRTSYNEQFFGPGTRLTVL.